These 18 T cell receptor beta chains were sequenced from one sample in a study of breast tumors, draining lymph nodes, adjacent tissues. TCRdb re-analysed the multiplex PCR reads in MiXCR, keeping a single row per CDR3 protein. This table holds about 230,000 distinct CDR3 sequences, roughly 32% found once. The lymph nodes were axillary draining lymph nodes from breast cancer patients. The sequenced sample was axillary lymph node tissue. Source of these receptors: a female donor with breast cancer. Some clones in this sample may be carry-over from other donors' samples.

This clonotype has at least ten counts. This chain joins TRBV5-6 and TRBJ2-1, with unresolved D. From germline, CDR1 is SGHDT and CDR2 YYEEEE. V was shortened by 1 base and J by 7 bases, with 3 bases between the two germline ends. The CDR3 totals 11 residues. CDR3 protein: CASSLRNEQFF. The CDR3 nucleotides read TGTGCCAGCAGCTTGAGGAATGAGCAGTTCTTC. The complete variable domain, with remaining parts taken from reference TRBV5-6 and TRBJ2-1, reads DAGVTQSPTHLIKTRGQQVTLRCSPKSGHDTVSWYQQALGQGPQFIFQYYEEEERQRGNFPDRFSGHQFPNYSSELNVNALLLGDSALYLCASSLRNEQFFGPGTRLTVL.

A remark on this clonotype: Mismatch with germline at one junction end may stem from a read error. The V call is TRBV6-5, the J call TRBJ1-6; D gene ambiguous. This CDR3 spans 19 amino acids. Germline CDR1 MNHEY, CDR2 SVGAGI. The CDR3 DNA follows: TGTGCCAGCAGCCACCGTATAAGCGGGAGGGCCAGGCATAATTCACCCCTCCACTTC. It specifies CASSHRISGRARHNSPLHF.

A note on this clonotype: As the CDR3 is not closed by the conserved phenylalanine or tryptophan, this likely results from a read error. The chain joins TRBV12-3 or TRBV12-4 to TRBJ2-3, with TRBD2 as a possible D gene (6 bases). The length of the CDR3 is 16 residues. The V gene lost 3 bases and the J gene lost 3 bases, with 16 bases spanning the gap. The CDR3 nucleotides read TGTGCCAGCAGTTTCGCGGCTGGTGGGAGGACAGATACGCAGTATCTT. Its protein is CASSFAAGGRTDTQYL.

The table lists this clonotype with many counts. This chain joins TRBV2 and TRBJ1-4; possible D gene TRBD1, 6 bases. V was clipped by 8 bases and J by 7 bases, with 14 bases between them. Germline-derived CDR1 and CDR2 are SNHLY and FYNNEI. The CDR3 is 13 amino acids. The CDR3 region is CASGRTDAEKLFF. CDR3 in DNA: TGTGCCAGCGGGAGGACAGATGCTGAAAAACTGTTTTTT.

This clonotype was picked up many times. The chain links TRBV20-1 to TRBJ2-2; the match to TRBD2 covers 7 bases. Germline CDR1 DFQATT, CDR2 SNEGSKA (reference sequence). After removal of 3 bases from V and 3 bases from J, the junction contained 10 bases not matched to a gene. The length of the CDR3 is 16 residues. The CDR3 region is CSARGGGRVDTGELFF. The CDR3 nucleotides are TGCAGTGCTAGGGGTGGAGGGAGGGTAGACACCGGGGAGCTGTTTTTT.

The CDR3 here is CASSELAASADTQYF. In DNA form, the CDR3 reads TGTGCCAGCAGTGAACTTGCGGCTAGTGCAGATACGCAGTATTTT. The genes are TRBV6-1 and TRBJ2-3, with D unresolved. Germline lookup yields CDR1 MNHNS and CDR2 SASEGT. V lost 2 bases, J lost 4 bases, and 13 bases lay in between. This CDR3 contains 15 residues.

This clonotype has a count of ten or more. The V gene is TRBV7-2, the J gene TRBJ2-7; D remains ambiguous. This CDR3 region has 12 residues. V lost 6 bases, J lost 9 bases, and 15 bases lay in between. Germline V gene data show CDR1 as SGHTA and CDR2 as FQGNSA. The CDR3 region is CASSLAPERQYF. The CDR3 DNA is TGTGCCAGCAGTCTTGCACCAGAGAGGCAGTACTTC. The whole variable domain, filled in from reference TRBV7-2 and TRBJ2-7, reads GAGVSQSPSNKVTEKGKDVELRCDPISGHTALYWYRQSLGQGLEFLIYFQGNSAPDKSGLPSDRFSAERTGGSVSTLTIQRTQQEDSAVYLCASSLAPERQYFGPGTRLTVT.

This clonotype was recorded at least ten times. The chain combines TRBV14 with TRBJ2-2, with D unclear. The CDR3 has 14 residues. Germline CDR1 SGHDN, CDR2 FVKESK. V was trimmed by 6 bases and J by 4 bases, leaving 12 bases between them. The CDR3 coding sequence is TGTGCCAGCAGGTCTGCGTGGGGCACCGGGGAGCTGTTTTTT. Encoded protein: CASRSAWGTGELFF.

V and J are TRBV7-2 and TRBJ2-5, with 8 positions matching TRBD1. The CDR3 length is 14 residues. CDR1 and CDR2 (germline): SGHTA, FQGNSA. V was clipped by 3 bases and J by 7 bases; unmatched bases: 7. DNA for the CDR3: TGTGCCAGCAGCTTGGGGACAGGCCTTGCGACCCAGTACTTC. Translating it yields CASSLGTGLATQYF.

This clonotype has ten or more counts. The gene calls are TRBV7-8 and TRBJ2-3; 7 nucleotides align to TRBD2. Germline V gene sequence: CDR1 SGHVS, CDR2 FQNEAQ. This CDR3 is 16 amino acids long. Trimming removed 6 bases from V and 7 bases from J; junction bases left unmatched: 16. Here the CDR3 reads CASRHSRASGPNTQYF. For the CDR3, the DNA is TGTGCCAGCAGACACAGCCGGGCTAGCGGACCGAATACGCAGTATTTT. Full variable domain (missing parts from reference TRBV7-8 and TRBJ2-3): GAGVSQSPRYKVAKRGQDVALRCDPISGHVSLFWYQQALGQGPEFLTYFQNEAQLDKSGLPSDRFFAERPEGSVSTLKIQRTQQEDSAVYLCASRHSRASGPNTQYFGPGTRLTVL.

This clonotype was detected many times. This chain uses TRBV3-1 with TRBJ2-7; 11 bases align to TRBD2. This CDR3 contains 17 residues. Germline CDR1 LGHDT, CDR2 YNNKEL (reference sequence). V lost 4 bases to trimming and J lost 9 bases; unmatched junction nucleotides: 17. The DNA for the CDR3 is TGTGCCAGCAGCCGTGTAGGGGGTGTAGCGGGAGGGAAGGGGCAGTACTTC. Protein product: CASSRVGGVAGGKGQYF.

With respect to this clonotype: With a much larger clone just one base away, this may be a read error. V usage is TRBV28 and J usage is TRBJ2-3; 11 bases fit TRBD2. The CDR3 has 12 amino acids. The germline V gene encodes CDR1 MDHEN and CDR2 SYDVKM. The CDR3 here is CASSLWTSGLHF. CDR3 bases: TGTGCCAGCAGTCTCTGGACTAGCGGGTTGCATTTT. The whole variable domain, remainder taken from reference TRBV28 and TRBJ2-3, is DVKVTQSSRYLVKRTGEKVFLECVQDMDHENMFWYRQDPGLGLRLIYFSYDVKMKEKGDIPEGYSVSREKKERFSLILESASTNQTSMYLCASSLWTSGLHFGPGTRLTVL.

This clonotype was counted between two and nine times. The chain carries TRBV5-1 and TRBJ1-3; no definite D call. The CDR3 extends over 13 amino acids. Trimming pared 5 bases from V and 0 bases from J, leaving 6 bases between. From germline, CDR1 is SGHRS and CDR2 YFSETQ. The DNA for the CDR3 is TGCGCCAGCAGTCTCGACTCTGGAAACACCATATATTTT. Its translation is CASSLDSGNTIYF.

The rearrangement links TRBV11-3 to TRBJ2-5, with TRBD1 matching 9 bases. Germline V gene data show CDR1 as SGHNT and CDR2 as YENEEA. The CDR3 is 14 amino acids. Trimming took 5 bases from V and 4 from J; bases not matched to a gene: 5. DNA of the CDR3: TGTGCCAGCAGCCTTCGGACAGGGGCAGAGACCCAGTACTTC. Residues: CASSLRTGAETQYF.

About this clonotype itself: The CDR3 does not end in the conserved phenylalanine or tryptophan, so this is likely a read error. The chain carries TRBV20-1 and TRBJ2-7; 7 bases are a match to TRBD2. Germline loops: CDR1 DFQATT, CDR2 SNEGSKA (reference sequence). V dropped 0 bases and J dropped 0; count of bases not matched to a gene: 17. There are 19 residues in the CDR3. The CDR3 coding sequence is TGCAGTGCTAGAGACCACCCCGGGACTACCGGGACGACCTCCTACGAGCAGTACTCC. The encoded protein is CSARDHPGTTGTTSYEQYS.

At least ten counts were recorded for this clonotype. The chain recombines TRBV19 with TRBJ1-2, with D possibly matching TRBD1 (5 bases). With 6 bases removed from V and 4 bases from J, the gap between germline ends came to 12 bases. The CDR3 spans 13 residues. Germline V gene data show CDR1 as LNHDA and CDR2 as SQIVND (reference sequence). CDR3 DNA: TGTGCCAGTAGGGAAAAGGGGCTCTATGGCTACACCTTC. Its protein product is CASREKGLYGYTF.

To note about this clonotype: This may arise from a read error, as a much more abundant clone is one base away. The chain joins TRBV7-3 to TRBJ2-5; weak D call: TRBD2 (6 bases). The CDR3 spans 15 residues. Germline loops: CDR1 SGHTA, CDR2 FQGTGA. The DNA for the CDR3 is TGTGCCAGCAGCTTAGTGGGAGGCCCCCGGGAGACCCAGCACTTC. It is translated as CASSLVGGPRETQHF.

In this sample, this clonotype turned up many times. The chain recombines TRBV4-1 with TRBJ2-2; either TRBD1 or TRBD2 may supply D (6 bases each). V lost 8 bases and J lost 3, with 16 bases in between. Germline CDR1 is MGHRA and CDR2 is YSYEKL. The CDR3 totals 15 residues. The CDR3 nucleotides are TGCGCCAGCCGGGGGCGCATAGCGGACACCGGGGAGCTGTTTTTT. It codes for CASRGRIADTGELFF.